The 16 T cell receptor beta chains below come from one sample, sequenced in a study of cytomegalovirus exposure and HLA in healthy donors (dated by TCRdb to 2016 to 2017). Library preparation used the immunoSEQ multiplex PCR assay. A mixture of 60 forward primers for TCR Vbeta segments and 13 reverse primers for TCR Jbeta segments was used in the multiplex PCR. Drawn from immuneACCESS, this table holds only the in-frame rearrangements with V and J called that TCRdb kept. Clones are partly lost; checked studies trace under half to an unresolved V gene and leave the rest unexplained. This sample has under 200,000 clones in its table, and 75% to 90% of those were observed once. The ten largest make up 6.3% of the sample. Sequenced sample: PBMCs. These receptors were taken from a man aged 35 to 55 in good health and CMV-seropositive.

The chain couples TRBV9 to TRBJ1-4; D not certain. This CDR3 spans 12 amino acids. Trimming removed 4 bases from V and 5 bases from J, with 6 bases in between. The germline gives CDR1 SGDLS, CDR2 YYNGEE. CDR3: CASSTENEKLFF. The CDR3 nucleotides read TGTGCCAGCAGCACAGAGAATGAAAAACTGTTTTTT.

The chain carries TRBV7-2 and TRBJ1-2, with TRBD1 matching 7 bases. This CDR3 spans 12 amino acids. The germline gives CDR1 SGHTA, CDR2 FQGNSA. With V trimmed by 4 bases and J by 6 bases, 2 bases remained unmatched. The CDR3 reads CASSWTGDGYTF. The CDR3 bases are TGTGCCAGCAGCTGGACAGGTGATGGCTACACCTTC.

This clone was seen a handful of times. The rearrangement joins TRBV5-4 to TRBJ1-4; D is unresolved. The CDR3 length is 12 residues. Trimming removed 10 bases from V and 6 bases from J, with 13 bases in between. CDR1 and CDR2 from the germline V gene are SGHNT and YYREEE (reference sequence). This CDR3 reads CAGSGEDEKLFF. The CDR3 coding sequence is TGTGCCGGGTCCGGGGAGGATGAAAAACTGTTTTTT.

This chain joins TRBV28 and TRBJ2-7, with 11 bases aligning to TRBD1. The length of the CDR3 is 15 residues. CDR1 MDHEN and CDR2 SYDVKM come from the germline V gene. Losses at the gene ends were 4 bases for V and 3 bases for J; bases not matched to a gene: 5. CDR3 in DNA: TGTGCCAGCAGTTCCCCCGGGACAGGGGGCTACGAGCAGTACTTC. As protein: CASSSPGTGGYEQYF. The full variable domain, completed using reference TRBV28 and TRBJ2-7, is DVKVTQSSRYLVKRTGEKVFLECVQDMDHENMFWYRQDPGLGLRLIYFSYDVKMKEKGDIPEGYSVSREKKERFSLILESASTNQTSMYLCASSSPGTGGYEQYFGPGTRLTVT.

V and J are TRBV6-1 and TRBJ2-7, with 11 bases that match TRBD1. Germline-derived CDR1 and CDR2 are MNHNS and SASEGT. V dropped 6 bases and J dropped 5; count of bases not matched to a gene: 9. This CDR3 is built from 15 residues. The CDR3 region has the DNA TGTGCCAGCAGCGAACCGGGACAGGGGGTCGACGAGCAGTACTTC. This codes for CASSEPGQGVDEQYF.

The rearrangement links TRBV5-6 to TRBJ2-5; TRBD1 matches 7 bases. V lost 3 bases and J lost 3; bases outside the gene matches: 5. The CDR3 has 14 residues. The V gene's germline CDR1 is SGHDT and CDR2 YYEEEE. The CDR3, as DNA: TGTGCCAGCAGCTCTATCGACAGGGAAGAGACCCAGTACTTC. It is translated as CASSSIDREETQYF.

The rearrangement links TRBV5-3 to TRBJ2-1; 7 nucleotides align to TRBD1. TRBV5-3 is recorded as an ORF, its role being uncertain. The CDR3 runs 14 residues. J gave up 6 bases and V 0 bases, and 3 bases lay outside the gene matches. In nucleotides, the CDR3 is TGTGCCAGAAGCTTGGGATGGACAGGCAATGAGCAGTTCTTC. It encodes CARSLGWTGNEQFF.

The chain has TRBV4-2 and TRBJ1-2; D might be TRBD1 (5 bases). The V gene's germline CDR1 is LGHNA and CDR2 YNFKEQ. CDR3 length: 13 residues. Trimming cost V 3 bases and J 6 bases, with 11 bases left between them. The CDR3: CASSHAGENGYTF. The CDR3 coding sequence is TGTGCCAGCAGCCATGCGGGGGAAAATGGCTACACCTTC.

The chain uses TRBV15 and TRBJ2-5; 8 bases align to TRBD2. The germline V gene encodes CDR1 LNHNV and CDR2 YYDKDF (reference sequence). The J segment lost 9 bases and the V segment lost 0 bases, leaving 9 bases of the junction unmatched. This CDR3 comprises 15 residues. CDR3 sequence (DNA): TGTGCCACCAGCAGAGATCAAAACGGGGGGGAGGCCCAGTACTTC. It is translated as CATSRDQNGGEAQYF.

With regard to this clone: An end of the junction does not agree with germline; a read error may underlie this. The rearrangement links TRBV7-7 to TRBJ2-5; the match to TRBD2 covers 10 bases. The CDR3 totals 18 residues. The germline gives CDR1 SSHAT, CDR2 FNYEAQ (reference sequence). CDR3 amino acids: CASSLAEVASGGRETQYF. The CDR3 DNA reads TGTGCTAGCAGCTTAGCGGAAGTGGCTAGCGGGGGCAGGGAGACCCAGTACTTC.

This clone came up once. The chain is built from TRBV6-5 and TRBJ1-1; 9 nucleotides align to TRBD1. V lost 6 bases and J lost 12; bases outside the gene matches: 5. Per germline, CDR1 MNHEY and CDR2 SVGAGI. This CDR3 is 11 amino acids long. CDR3 DNA sequence: TGTGCCAGCAGATCCACAGGGGGCCCTTTCTTT. Protein: CASRSTGGPFF.

The chain uses TRBV10-3 and TRBJ2-7; TRBD2 aligns across 13 bases. Germline lookup yields CDR1 ENHRY and CDR2 SYGVKD. After removal of 3 bases from V and 3 bases from J, the junction contained 5 bases not matched to a gene. CDR3 length: 16 amino acids. In nucleotides, the CDR3 is TGTGCCATCAGTGATCGACTAGCGGGGGGACACTACGAGCAGTACTTC. Translating gives CAISDRLAGGHYEQYF.

This clone was seen a single time. The chain is built from TRBV5-6 and TRBJ1-5; tentatively, D is TRBD1 (5 bases). The germline gives CDR1 SGHDT, CDR2 YYEEEE. This CDR3 comprises 14 residues. The V end lost 7 bases, the J end lost 2 bases, and 13 bases lay between the germline ends. CDR3 residues: CASSDWGGNQPQHF. The DNA of the CDR3 is TGTGCCAGCTCAGACTGGGGCGGCAATCAGCCCCAGCATTTT. The full variable domain, rest sourced from reference TRBV5-6 and TRBJ1-5, is DAGVTQSPTHLIKTRGQQVTLRCSPKSGHDTVSWYQQALGQGPQFIFQYYEEEERQRGNFPDRFSGHQFPNYSSELNVNALLLGDSALYLCASSDWGGNQPQHFGDGTRLSIL.

The V call is TRBV7-9, the J call TRBJ2-7; a weak D match, TRBD2 (6 bases). This CDR3 is built from 15 residues. V lost 5 bases and J 3 bases, leaving 17 bases between the germline ends. Germline V lookup: CDR1 SEHNR, CDR2 FQNEAQ (reference sequence). The CDR3 DNA sequence: TGTGCCAGCAGCCCACTGGGGACTGACCTCTACGAGCAGTACTTC. It codes for CASSPLGTDLYEQYF.

V and J are TRBV19 and TRBJ2-5; 12 bases map to TRBD2. The CDR3 consists of 15 residues. Germline trimming cut 8 bases from V and 5 bases from J; bases unmatched to any gene: 9. Germline CDR1 reads LNHDA; CDR2 reads SQIVND (reference sequence). CDR3 residues: CASARTSGERETQYF. CDR3 nucleotide sequence: TGTGCCAGTGCCCGGACTAGCGGGGAGAGGGAGACCCAGTACTTC.

This rearrangement joins TRBV7-8 to TRBJ1-3; maybe TRBD1 (6 bases). V lost 5 bases to trimming and J lost 0 bases, with 11 bases between them. Germline CDR1 is SGHVS and CDR2 is FQNEAQ. The CDR3 covers 15 residues. CDR3 nucleotides: TGTGCCAGCAGCCTCGGGACACCCTCTGGAAACACCATATATTTT. Its translation: CASSLGTPSGNTIYF.